One and the same sample provided the 18 T cell receptor beta chains below, sequenced in a study of cytomegalovirus exposure and HLA in healthy donors. Data came from immunoSEQ multiplex PCR; TCRdb stores just in-frame clones and leaves some out. The data hold roughly 79,000 clones, with around 92% observed a single time. Material for sequencing was PBMCs. The receptors derive from a man aged 18 to 29 in good health and CMV-seronegative.

V and J are TRBV5-1 and TRBJ2-3; 7 bases are shared with TRBD1. V gave up 5 bases and J gave up 0 bases; unmatched junction bases: 6. Germline CDR1 and CDR2: SGHRS and YFSETQ. The length of the CDR3 is 15 residues. The CDR3 DNA is TGCGCCAGCAGTTTTACAGGGGCCAGCACAGATACGCAGTATTTT. The encoded protein is CASSFTGASTDTQYF.

This clone was detected only once. CDR3 sequence: CSVVTGGPYEQYF. CDR3 nucleotide sequence: TGCAGCGTTGTAACAGGGGGCCCCTACGAGCAGTACTTC. The chain links TRBV29-1 to TRBJ2-7; 9 bases are a match to TRBD1. The V gene's germline CDR1 is SQVTM and CDR2 ANQGSEA. Germline trimming cut 4 bases from V and 2 bases from J; bases unmatched to any gene: 3. This CDR3 has 13 amino acids.

This clone was seen only once. The chain combines TRBV29-1 with TRBJ1-1, with TRBD1 matching over 8 bases. Germline V gives CDR1 SQVTM, CDR2 ANQGSEA. The junction had 2 bases not matched to a gene; V was cut back by 7 bases and J by 4 bases. This CDR3 has 11 amino acids. The CDR3 DNA reads TGCAGCGCTGACAGGGGCACTGAAGCTTTCTTT. Residues: CSADRGTEAFF.

This chain uses TRBV7-9 with TRBJ1-5; TRBD1 agrees at 8 bases. The CDR3 extends over 14 amino acids. The trim removed 6 bases at V and 7 bases at J, leaving 8 bases unmatched. From germline, CDR1 is SEHNR and CDR2 FQNEAQ (reference sequence). DNA for the CDR3: TGTGCCAGCAGTCAAACAGGGGGGGGACAGCCCCAGCATTTT. It is translated as CASSQTGGGQPQHF. Together with reference TRBV7-9 and TRBJ1-5, the CDR3 gives the full variable domain: DTGVSQNPRHKITKRGQNVTFRCDPISEHNRLYWYRQTLGQGPEFLTYFQNEAQLEKSRLLSDRFSAERPKGSFSTLEIQRTEQGDSAMYLCASSQTGGGQPQHFGDGTRLSIL.

This rearrangement joins TRBV4-2 to TRBJ2-5, with 8 bases aligning to TRBD2. This CDR3 has 16 residues. Germline trimming cut 3 bases from V and 3 bases from J; bases unmatched to any gene: 9. Germline V lookup: CDR1 LGHNA, CDR2 YNFKEQ. The CDR3 nucleotides read TGTGCCAGCAGCCAGGGGTCGGGTAGCGGGGAAGAGACCCAGTACTTC. Encoded protein: CASSQGSGSGEETQYF.

This clone was seen only a few times. The chain is built from TRBV30 and TRBJ2-5; 7 bases line up with TRBD1. Germline V gene sequence: CDR1 GTSNPN, CDR2 SVGIG (reference sequence). The CDR3 totals 13 residues. The junction had 2 bases not matched to a gene; V was cut back by 3 bases and J by 1 base. CDR3 amino acids: CAWSRDSQETQYF. CDR3 sequence (DNA): TGTGCCTGGAGCAGGGACAGCCAAGAGACCCAGTACTTC.

The gene calls are TRBV10-3 and TRBJ1-1; possibly TRBD1 for D (5 bases). CDR1 and CDR2 (germline): ENHRY, SYGVKD. The length of the CDR3 is 13 residues. V shed 8 bases and J shed 4 bases, with 14 bases lying between them. CDR3 nucleotide sequence: TGTGCCATCGGCGGGGCCTCCGGCACTGAAGCTTTCTTT. Its translation is CAIGGASGTEAFF.

The V and J genes are TRBV10-3 and TRBJ2-7; D is unclear. Per the germline V gene, CDR1 is ENHRY and CDR2 is SYGVKD. The CDR3 consists of 14 residues. V was shortened by 4 bases and J by 1 base, with 11 bases between the two germline ends. DNA of the CDR3: TGTGCCATCAGTGGTTCTCCCCGTTCCTACGAGCAGTACTTC. As protein: CAISGSPRSYEQYF.

This chain joins TRBV7-9 and TRBJ1-6, with D possibly matching TRBD1 (6 bases). The CDR3 length is 14 residues. Germline loops: CDR1 SEHNR, CDR2 FQNEAQ (reference sequence). The V end lost 4 bases, the J end lost 10 bases, and 14 bases lay between the germline ends. CDR3 region: CASSWQGSNSPLHF. In DNA, the CDR3 is TGTGCCAGCAGCTGGCAGGGGAGCAACTCACCCCTCCACTTT.

The chain is built from TRBV2 and TRBJ1-5, with 7 bases lining up with TRBD1. Germline CDR1 is SNHLY and CDR2 is FYNNEI. The CDR3 contains 14 residues. The V gene end was trimmed by 6 bases and the J gene end by 4 bases; junction bases not matched to a gene: 6. This chain's CDR3 is CASRIGTANQPQHF. The CDR3 DNA sequence: TGTGCCAGCAGGATAGGGACAGCGAATCAGCCCCAGCATTTT.

V is TRBV5-3 and J is TRBJ1-1; TRBD1 agrees at 7 bases. TRBV5-3 is identified as an open reading frame with a role that is uncertain. The CDR3 is made up of 16 amino acids. After removal of 0 bases from V and 3 bases from J, the junction contained 8 bases not matched to a gene. The CDR3 loop is CARSLVPAGGDTEAFF. The CDR3 nucleotides are TGTGCCAGAAGCTTGGTCCCGGCAGGGGGTGACACTGAAGCTTTCTTT.

The V gene is TRBV28, the J gene TRBJ1-2, with a tentative D call TRBD1 (6 bases). This CDR3 has 15 residues. Germline-derived CDR1 and CDR2 are MDHEN and SYDVKM. V lost 3 bases, J lost 8 bases, and 19 bases lay in between. CDR3 DNA: TGTGCCAGCAGTTTTTATAGTCAGGGGTTCGGAGGCTACACCTTC. Encoded protein: CASSFYSQGFGGYTF.

CDR3 region: CASSLETRGRYGYTF. CDR3 DNA sequence: TGTGCCAGCAGTTTAGAGACAAGGGGGCGCTATGGCTACACCTTC. The genes are TRBV27 and TRBJ1-2; 7 bases line up with TRBD1. CDR3 length: 15 residues. Looked up from germline, CDR1 is MNHEY and CDR2 is SMNVEV (reference sequence). The V gene end was trimmed by 2 bases and the J gene end by 4 bases; junction bases not matched to a gene: 7.

This CDR3 reads CASSQEVLGRYGYTF. Here the CDR3 DNA reads TGTGCCAGCAGCCAAGAAGTATTGGGGAGGTATGGCTACACCTTC. V is TRBV14 and J is TRBJ1-2; D call uncertain. From germline, CDR1 is SGHDN and CDR2 FVKESK. The CDR3 is 15 residues long. V lost 0 bases and J lost 5, with 13 bases in between.

This clone occurred once. The CDR3: CASSLSRGGSYEQYF. The CDR3 DNA sequence: TGTGCCAGCAGCTTATCCCGGGGAGGCTCCTACGAGCAGTACTTC. The chain couples TRBV7-9 to TRBJ2-7, with D tentatively TRBD2 (6 bases). Per the germline V gene, CDR1 is SEHNR and CDR2 is FQNEAQ (reference sequence). CDR3 length equals 15 residues. The V and J ends lost 2 bases and 0 bases respectively, with 11 bases between them.

The V gene is TRBV7-9, the J gene TRBJ2-3, with 7 bases matching TRBD1. After removal of 5 bases from V and 0 bases from J, the junction contained 5 bases not matched to a gene. The germline V gene encodes CDR1 SEHNR and CDR2 FQNEAQ (reference sequence). The CDR3 spans 15 residues. The CDR3 here is CASSLGTASTDTQYF. DNA of the CDR3: TGTGCCAGCAGCCTGGGGACAGCTAGCACAGATACGCAGTATTTT.

DNA of the CDR3: TGTGCCAGCAGTCCTTACCCGACCCTGAGCGCTGAAGCTTTCTTT. Its translation: CASSPYPTLSAEAFF. V and J are TRBV27 and TRBJ1-1; no definite D call. The V gene lost 5 bases and the J gene lost 6 bases, with 19 bases spanning the gap. The CDR3 contains 15 residues. CDR1 is MNHEY and CDR2 is SMNVEV in the germline V gene (reference sequence).

The chain employs TRBV9 and TRBJ2-2, with no clear D. Germline CDR1 is SGDLS and CDR2 is YYNGEE. The CDR3 is made up of 13 amino acids. V was cut by 4 bases and J by 5 bases, with 9 bases left in between. In nucleotides, the CDR3 is TGTGCCAGCAGCCCGTATGAGACCGGGGAGCTGTTTTTT. Translation gives CASSPYETGELFF.